This TCR beta chain is from a study of shared clonotypes between healthy human individuals (dated by TCRdb to about 2020). Looking at the study overall: A few men and a couple of women, aged 18 to 49 years, made up the cohort. For each donor, three plates each were used for CD4 naive and CD4 memory, two plates were used for CD8 naive, and one plate was used for CD8 memory. Blood TCR repertoires of about five healthy adults were deeply sequenced to estimate repertoire size and the extent of clonotype sharing between individuals. To increase sequencing depth and limit assay-specific biases, TCR repertoire library preparation and sequencing were carried out by different laboratories using diverse techniques. Between about 0.94 and 8.9 billion PBMCs per donor were obtained by leukapheresis. Beyond this particular receptor, the publication reports: Larger estimated clonotype richness was generally found for naive subsets than for memory subsets. Across a few donors, around 5.4% of naive CD4, roughly 3.8% of naive CD8, roughly 2.3% of memory CD4, and roughly 0.4% of memory CD8 clonotypes were shared. Sampling was limited to blood, and TCR repertoires in tissue likely differ from TCR repertoires in blood. Compared with non-shared clonotypes, clonotypes shared by all four sorted-subset donors had higher generation probabilities. Because the study included only a small number of donors, the genetic and exposure-history diversity represented was limited. Even with the large sequencing depth, rarefaction of the sorted-subset datasets indicated that sequencing was incomplete. Based on pairwise subsampling, the degree of clonotype sharing among donors was expected to be affected by sequencing depth.

This clone was detected a few times. No cognate antigen has been identified for it. It has no much larger one-base neighbor in the sample; base qualities were not kept. Using the deep immunoSEQ assay, multiplex PCR amplified TCR CDR3 regions from genomic DNA. For each cell subset, the extracted genomic DNA was distributed evenly across all wells of several immunoSEQ 96-well plates, and each plate served as one replicate. Each replicate PCR for sorted subsets received about 210 ng genomic DNA, equal to some 32,000 T cell genomes. Purified libraries were quantified with a Qubit 3.0 fluorometer, sized on a Bioanalyzer 2100, and re-quantified with the KAPA Library Quantification kit. A separate single-read 150-cycle Illumina NextSeq 550 flow cell was used to sequence each immunoSEQ 96-well plate. Under the source paper's analysis protocol: Because only junctional sequences without quality scores were contained in the immunoSEQ output, filtering matching that applied to full-length reads could not be performed. To assign V/J genes and CDR3, sequences were annotated against IMGT germline references using PyIR, a Python wrapper for IgBLAST v1.9. Reads were filtered out if the reads had weak V/J assignments (E-value above 1e-6), no CDR3, stop codons, out-of-frame junctions, or ambiguous translated residues. V3J clonotypes were defined as sequences sharing an identical inferred V gene, J gene, and CDR3 amino acid sequence. Percentage overlap between repertoires was calculated by dividing the number of shared unique clonotypes by the size of the smaller repertoire. Three approaches were used to assess repertoire richness: RTK rarefaction, the Chao1 estimator, and Recon v2.1 estimates of unobserved clonotypes. Generation probabilities for all TCRbeta clonotypes obtained by the gDNA method from a handful of donors were computed using OLGA. TCRdb stores this immuneACCESS table with in-frame sequences only. Part of the clones is absent; in the studies checked, under half of the shortfall reflects unresolved V genes, and no reason is known for the rest. Clone size and the V and J calls come from that table; the DNA yielded D and trimming. The sample records just over 2,000,000 clones, about 95% of which are singletons. Approximately 1.2% of the sample lies in the top ten.

Including cysteine and phenylalanine, the CDR3 has 16 amino acids. The sequence is cut down to CDR3 DNA, 48 bases in frame from base 1. Trimming leaves V shorter by 6 bases and J shorter by 1 base, with the junction holding 9 bases beyond the gene matches. CDR1 PRHDT and CDR2 FYEKMQ were looked up in the germline V gene (reference sequence). CD8 naive samples were obtained by positive selection for CCR7 among CD45RO-negative cells, yielding a CD45RA+CCR7+ population from which TemRA cells were excluded. The donors were healthy, HIV-negative adults who had no recently reported acute infections or vaccinations. Only Caucasian adults living in Nashville, Tennessee, USA were represented among the donors. Blood was obtained by leukapheresis, after which PBMCs were separated by Ficoll-Histopaque density gradient centrifugation and cryopreserved in liquid nitrogen vapor phase. Analytical flow cytometry was used to check the purity and quantity of every magnetically sorted T cell population. Genomic DNA was isolated from each sorted fraction and quantified by UV absorbance on a Nanodrop 2000c.

The chain was built from TRBV13 and TRBJ2-1, and 7 junction bases match TRBD1. The source material was naive CD8+ T cells sorted from blood. The sample's cell subset or site, from its label and the paper: CD45RA+CCR7+. The sequence was collected from a man aged 18 to 29 in good health. The nucleotide sequence reads TGTGCCAGCAGGCAAAGGGGACAGAGTTCCTACAATGAGCAGTTCTTC. Translation gives CASRQRGQSSYNEQFF.